This passage covers 30 T cell receptor beta chains from one sample sequenced in a study of blood T cell repertoires in COVID-19. Profiled with immunoSEQ multiplex PCR; TCRdb holds only in-frame clones, not every one. Of roughly 260,000 clones in the sample, about 89% were seen once. Sequences were obtained from peripheral blood. These receptor sequences come from a man aged 35-49 years who had recovered from COVID-19.

The rearrangement links TRBV7-2 to TRBJ2-5; 8 nucleotides align to TRBD1. Germline V CDR1 and CDR2: SGHTA, FQGNSA. The CDR3 runs to 17 residues. V lost 2 bases, J lost 5 bases, and 13 bases stayed unmatched. CDR3 DNA sequence: TGTGCCAGCAGCTTAAGGCCAGGGGGCGCTTTGGAGGAGACCCAGTACTTC. Residues: CASSLRPGGALEETQYF.

This chain uses TRBV19 with TRBJ1-2; 11 bases agree with TRBD1. V was pared by 1 base and J by 6 bases, with 4 bases of the junction left unmatched. The CDR3 consists of 15 residues. Germline CDR1 reads LNHDA; CDR2 reads SQIVND (reference sequence). The CDR3 bases are TGTGCCAGTAGTATAGGTCGGACAGGGGGCAATGGCTACACCTTC. Translated: CASSIGRTGGNGYTF.

V usage is TRBV6-2 or TRBV6-3 and J usage is TRBJ2-3; 7 nucleotides line up with TRBD1. The germline V gene has CDR1 MNHEY and CDR2 SVGEGT. After removal of 6 bases from V and 2 bases from J, the junction contained 11 bases not matched to a gene. CDR3 length equals 16 residues. The CDR3 coding sequence is TGTGCCAGCAGCCGCCTGGGGACAGCCGACACAGATACGCAGTATTTT. Residues: CASSRLGTADTDTQYF.

The V call is TRBV7-2, the J call TRBJ2-7; the D is unclear. Germline CDR1 is SGHTA and CDR2 is FQGNSA. V was trimmed by 3 bases and J by 4 bases, leaving 7 bases between them. The CDR3 has 12 residues. CDR3 sequence: CASSFSLYEQYF. The CDR3 DNA is TGTGCCAGCAGCTTTAGTCTGTACGAGCAGTACTTC.

V is TRBV5-4 and J is TRBJ2-6; no definite D call. Germline values: CDR1 SGHNT, CDR2 YYREEE (reference sequence). V was clipped by 5 bases and J by 0 bases, with 12 bases between them. The CDR3 totals 16 residues. DNA of the CDR3: TGTGCCAGCAGGGTTGGGTCTAGCTCTGGGGCCAACGTCCTGACTTTC. Its translation is CASRVGSSSGANVLTF.

The rearrangement uses TRBV5-4 and TRBJ2-2; D unresolved. From germline, CDR1 is SGHNT and CDR2 YYREEE (reference sequence). There are 13 residues in the CDR3. V was clipped by 4 bases and J by 3 bases, with 7 bases between them. CDR3 sequence: CASSREHTGELFF. CDR3 nucleotides: TGTGCCAGCAGCCGCGAGCACACCGGGGAGCTGTTTTTT.

The V and J genes are TRBV19 and TRBJ1-5; 7 bases line up with TRBD1. Germline lookup yields CDR1 LNHDA and CDR2 SQIVND (reference sequence). With V trimmed by 5 bases and J by 11 bases, 21 bases remained unmatched. The length of the CDR3 is 17 residues. This CDR3 reads CASSSWRDSRRFEAQHF. CDR3 DNA: TGTGCCAGTAGTTCTTGGCGGGACAGCCGAAGGTTTGAGGCCCAGCATTTT.

The chain has TRBV7-6 and TRBJ2-5; D remains ambiguous. Germline CDR1 is SGHVS and CDR2 is FNYEAQ. The CDR3 has 11 amino acids. Trimming pared 4 bases from V and 3 bases from J, leaving 3 bases between. The CDR3 DNA reads as TGTGCCAGCAGCTCCAAAGAGACCCAGTACTTC. Translated: CASSSKETQYF.

V gene TRBV5-6 combines with J gene TRBJ2-7; a possible D gene is TRBD2 (5 bases). Germline CDR1 SGHDT, CDR2 YYEEEE. Between the trimmed V and J ends, which lost 4 bases and 3 bases, there was a span of 14 bases. This CDR3 contains 14 residues. The CDR3 loop is CASSVAGINYEQYF. CDR3 DNA sequence: TGTGCCAGCAGCGTAGCCGGGATTAACTACGAGCAGTACTTC.

This chain links TRBV7-2 with TRBJ1-5; the D is unclear. The germline CDR1 and CDR2 sequences are SGHTA and FQGNSA. The V gene lost 1 base and the J gene lost 2 bases, with 12 bases spanning the gap. This CDR3 region has 16 residues. Here the CDR3 reads CASSLDPTRGNQPQHF. CDR3 sequence (DNA): TGTGCCAGCAGCTTAGACCCTACACGGGGCAATCAGCCCCAGCATTTT.

The CDR3 nucleotides are TGTGCTAGTGGAAAAGGCGGGGCCTGGGAAGAGACCCAGTACTTC. It is translated as CASGKGGAWEETQYF. The genes are TRBV12-5 and TRBJ2-5; possibly TRBD2 for D (6 bases). Trimming removed 6 bases from V and 3 bases from J, with 17 bases in between. CDR1 is LGHNT and CDR2 is FRNRAP in the germline V gene. The CDR3 is 15 residues long.

The chain employs TRBV19 and TRBJ2-1; 10 bases are a match to TRBD2. CDR3 size: 14 residues. Germline trimming cut 7 bases from V and 15 bases from J; bases unmatched to any gene: 15. The V gene's germline CDR1 is LNHDA and CDR2 SQIVND (reference sequence). The CDR3 DNA follows: TGTGCCAGTATCAGGGGAGCGGGAGGGGGAAGGCCGTTCTTC. Residues: CASIRGAGGGRPFF. The full variable domain, completed using reference TRBV19 and TRBJ2-1, is DGGITQSPKYLFRKEGQNVTLSCEQNLNHDAMYWYRQDPGQGLRLIYYSQIVNDFQKGDIAEGYSVSREKKESFPLTVTSAQKNPTAFYLCASIRGAGGGRPFFGPGTRLTVL.

The rearrangement joins TRBV19 to TRBJ2-3, with 10 bases matching TRBD1. The V gene's germline CDR1 is LNHDA and CDR2 SQIVND (reference sequence). The CDR3 has 15 residues. V gave up 6 bases and J gave up 3 bases; unmatched junction bases: 6. DNA for the CDR3: TGTGCCAGTAGAAAGGGACAGGGGATTACAGATACGCAGTATTTT. The encoded protein is CASRKGQGITDTQYF.

The J gene is TRBJ1-1, the V gene TRBV19, with 10 bases identical to TRBD1. CDR1 is LNHDA and CDR2 is SQIVND in the germline V gene (reference sequence). The CDR3 covers 14 residues. Germline trimming cut 7 bases from V and 3 bases from J; bases unmatched to any gene: 5. CDR3 region: CASIRTGGYTEAFF. The CDR3 nucleotides are TGTGCCAGTATTAGGACAGGGGGTTACACTGAAGCTTTCTTT.

The chain links TRBV25-1 to TRBJ2-7; 11 bases fit TRBD2. Germline assignment: CDR1 MGHDK and CDR2 SYGVNS. The V segment lost 8 bases and the J segment 7 bases; nucleotides outside the gene matches: 7. The CDR3 is 13 residues long. The CDR3 loop is CASLLAGVFEQYF. Written as DNA, the CDR3 is TGTGCCAGCCTACTAGCGGGGGTCTTTGAGCAGTACTTC.

The chain has TRBV14 and TRBJ2-1, with 8 bases fitting TRBD2. CDR1 is SGHDN, CDR2 FVKESK, per germline. CDR3 length: 13 amino acids. Germline trimming cut 2 bases from V and 10 bases from J; bases unmatched to any gene: 4. The CDR3 DNA follows: TGTGCCAGCAGCCAACGGGAGGGACGCGAGCAGTTCTTC. Translating gives CASSQREGREQFF. Full variable domain (outside the CDR3, taken from reference TRBV14 and TRBJ2-1): EAGVTQFPSHSVIEKGQTVTLRCDPISGHDNLYWYRRVMGKEIKFLLHFVKESKQDESGMPNNRFLAERTGGTYSTLKVQPAELEDSGVYFCASSQREGREQFFGPGTRLTVL.

The chain couples TRBV7-2 to TRBJ2-3; TRBD2 is a possible D gene (5 bases). CDR1 is SGHTA, CDR2 FQGNSA, per germline. V was pared by 4 bases and J by 6 bases, with 8 bases between. This CDR3 spans 12 amino acids. The CDR3: CASSSGGDTQYF. CDR3 DNA sequence: TGTGCCAGCAGCTCCGGCGGGGATACGCAGTATTTT. Together with reference TRBV7-2 and TRBJ2-3, the CDR3 gives the full variable domain: GAGVSQSPSNKVTEKGKDVELRCDPISGHTALYWYRQSLGQGLEFLIYFQGNSAPDKSGLPSDRFSAERTGGSVSTLTIQRTQQEDSAVYLCASSSGGDTQYFGPGTRLTVL.

The chain is built from TRBV7-9 and TRBJ2-1; TRBD2 matches at 11 bases. Losses at the gene ends were 1 base for V and 5 bases for J; bases not matched to a gene: 4. The germline V gene has CDR1 SEHNR and CDR2 FQNEAQ (reference sequence). This CDR3 spans 16 amino acids. This CDR3 reads CASSLGGGLADNEQFF. CDR3 in DNA: TGTGCCAGCAGCTTAGGCGGGGGACTAGCGGACAATGAGCAGTTCTTC.

The chain combines TRBV7-3 with TRBJ2-1; TRBD1 matches at 7 bases. CDR1 and CDR2 from the germline V gene are SGHTA and FQGTGA. This CDR3 is 16 amino acids long. Trimming cost V 5 bases and J 7 bases; bases outside gene matches: 14. CDR3 sequence: CASSLDRVRGENEQFF. The CDR3 DNA is TGTGCCAGCAGCCTTGACAGGGTACGTGGTGAGAATGAGCAGTTCTTC.

In its sample, this clone was seen a few times. In the same sample, other DNA sequences code for this CDR3. The chain has TRBV6-6 and TRBJ2-2; the D is unclear. The CDR3 contains 13 residues. Per the germline V gene, CDR1 is MNHNY and CDR2 is SVGAGI (reference sequence). Trimming removed 2 bases from V and 4 bases from J, with 5 bases in between. The CDR3: CASSYTGTGELFF. In DNA form, the CDR3 reads TGTGCCAGCAGTTACACGGGCACCGGGGAGCTGTTTTTT.

This clone was counted between two and nine times. This chain connects TRBV5-1 to TRBJ1-3, with D uncertain. Per the germline V gene, CDR1 is SGHRS and CDR2 is YFSETQ. The V end was cut by 5 bases, the J end by 0 bases, with 6 bases between. The CDR3 spans 13 residues. CDR3 residues: CASRNYSGNTIYF. The CDR3 region has the DNA TGCGCCAGCAGAAACTACTCTGGAAACACCATATATTTT. Complete variable domain (other parts from reference TRBV5-1 and TRBJ1-3): KAGVTQTPRYLIKTRGQQVTLSCSPISGHRSVSWYQQTPGQGLQFLFEYFSETQRNKGNFPGRFSGRQFSNSRSEMNVSTLELGDSALYLCASRNYSGNTIYFGEGSWLTVV.

V is TRBV6-5 and J is TRBJ1-1, with no clear D. Trimming removed 0 bases at V and 0 bases at J, with 11 bases between. This CDR3 has 16 residues. CDR1 MNHEY and CDR2 SVGAGI come from the germline V gene. CDR3 protein: CASSYSTTLMNTEAFF. The CDR3 region has the DNA TGTGCCAGCAGTTACTCGACGACACTCATGAACACTGAAGCTTTCTTT.

The gene calls are TRBV19 and TRBJ1-1; no clear D gene. V lost 5 bases, J lost 3 bases, and 10 bases lay in between. CDR3 size: 13 residues. Germline V CDR1 and CDR2: LNHDA, SQIVND (reference sequence). This chain's CDR3 is CASSFSRDTEAFF. The CDR3 DNA sequence: TGTGCCAGTAGTTTTTCCCGGGACACTGAAGCTTTCTTT.

The chain is built from TRBV13 and TRBJ2-3; 10 bases match TRBD2. Germline CDR1 PRHDT, CDR2 FYEKMQ (reference sequence). The V and J ends lost 0 bases and 4 bases, in that order; junction bases with no gene match: 13. This CDR3 contains 19 residues. The CDR3 region has the DNA TGTGCCAGCAGCTTAGGGCAACCTACTAGCGGGGCCCCCCCAGATACGCAGTATTTT. It encodes CASSLGQPTSGAPPDTQYF.

The V and J genes are TRBV7-2 and TRBJ2-2; 11 bases are shared with TRBD2. V was clipped by 0 bases and J by 7 bases; unmatched bases: 4. This CDR3 comprises 16 residues. Germline CDR1 is SGHTA and CDR2 is FQGNSA. CDR3 sequence: CASSLALAGVGGELFF. The CDR3 bases are TGTGCCAGCAGCTTAGCACTAGCGGGAGTTGGCGGGGAGCTGTTTTTT.

The chain recombines TRBV5-1 with TRBJ1-1, with 11 bases matching TRBD1. J lost 4 bases, V lost 7 bases, and 12 bases had no gene match. CDR1 and CDR2 from the germline V gene are SGHRS and YFSETQ. CDR3 length: 16 amino acids. This CDR3 is CASRSGQGAGFTEAFF. As DNA, the CDR3 is TGCGCCAGCCGCTCAGGACAGGGGGCAGGTTTCACTGAAGCTTTCTTT.

V and J are TRBV19 and TRBJ2-7; 9 nucleotides line up with TRBD1. This CDR3 is 18 amino acids long. After removal of 7 bases from V and 7 bases from J, the junction contained 23 bases not matched to a gene. Germline V gives CDR1 LNHDA, CDR2 SQIVND (reference sequence). CDR3 DNA: TGTGCCAGTACCACCCCGGGGACAGGGTTTGGGACTGACAAGGAGCAGTACTTC. It specifies CASTTPGTGFGTDKEQYF.

The V call is TRBV12-3 or TRBV12-4, the J call TRBJ1-2; D is uncertain. V was clipped by 1 base and J by 8 bases, with 11 bases between them. The length of the CDR3 is 13 residues. The CDR3 DNA sequence: TGTGCCAGCAGTTTAGATGGTCGAGGGGGCTACACCTTC. Translated: CASSLDGRGGYTF.

The chain joins TRBV19 to TRBJ2-7; D might be TRBD1 (5 bases). CDR1 is LNHDA and CDR2 is SQIVND in the germline V gene (reference sequence). The germline V and J ends were trimmed by 2 bases and 2 bases, with 16 bases remaining between them. This CDR3 spans 16 amino acids. CDR3 sequence reads: CASSINQGPLPYEQYF. CDR3 in DNA: TGTGCCAGTAGTATAAATCAGGGCCCGTTACCCTACGAGCAGTACTTC. Combining the CDR3 with reference TRBV19 and TRBJ2-7 gives the whole variable domain DGGITQSPKYLFRKEGQNVTLSCEQNLNHDAMYWYRQDPGQGLRLIYYSQIVNDFQKGDIAEGYSVSREKKESFPLTVTSAQKNPTAFYLCASSINQGPLPYEQYFGPGTRLTVT.

V and J are TRBV4-3 and TRBJ2-1; 10 positions match TRBD2. The CDR3 spans 19 residues. Losses at the gene ends were 2 bases for V and 1 base for J; bases not matched to a gene: 11. Per germline, CDR1 LGHNA and CDR2 YSLEER. The DNA for the CDR3 is TGCGCCAGCAGCCAACACGGACTAGCGGATACTTTTTCCTACAATGAGCAGTTCTTC. Encoded protein: CASSQHGLADTFSYNEQFF.